The T cell receptor beta chain under discussion was sequenced for a study of blood T cell repertoires in COVID-19. Authors' methods: Using reference gene primer amplification, nucleated cell counts were estimated. Clones were read by immunoSEQ multiplex PCR, and TCRdb kept only the in-frame ones, dropping some. The D gene and trimming were derived from the DNA, and the V and J assignments and clone size from that table. The sample consists of 240,000 or so clones, around 87% of them appearing once. This clone showed up just once. V lost 7 bases, J lost 5 bases, and 14 bases lay in between. CDR1 and CDR2 (germline): MNHEY, SVGAGI. The CDR3 spans 13 residues.

The sequencing sample was made of peripheral blood. The receptor's source is a man aged 55 to 70 who had recovered from COVID-19. The rearrangement links TRBV6-5 to TRBJ1-2; D unclear. As DNA, the CDR3 is TGTGCCAGCACCCCGCCCGGAGAATATGGCTACACCTTC. Translated: CASTPPGEYGYTF.